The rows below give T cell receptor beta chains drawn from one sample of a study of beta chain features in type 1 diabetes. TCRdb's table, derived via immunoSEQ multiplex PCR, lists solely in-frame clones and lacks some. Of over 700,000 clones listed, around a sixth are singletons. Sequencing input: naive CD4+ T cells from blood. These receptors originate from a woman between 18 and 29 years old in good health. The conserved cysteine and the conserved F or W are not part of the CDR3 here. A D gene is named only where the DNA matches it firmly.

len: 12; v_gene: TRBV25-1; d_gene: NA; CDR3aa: ASSSPGSGNTIY
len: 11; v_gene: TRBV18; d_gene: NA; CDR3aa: ASSLGSTDTQY
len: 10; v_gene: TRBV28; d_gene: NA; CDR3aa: ASSTTIETQY
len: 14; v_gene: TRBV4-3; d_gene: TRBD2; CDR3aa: ASSQSAGAGADTQY
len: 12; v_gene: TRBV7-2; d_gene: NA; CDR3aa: ASSPRSVVDTQY
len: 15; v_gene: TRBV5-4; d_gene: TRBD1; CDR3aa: ASSYIGQGAGNEKLF
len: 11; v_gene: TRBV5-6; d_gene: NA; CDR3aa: ASSPGPGTEAF
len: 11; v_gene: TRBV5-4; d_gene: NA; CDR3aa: ASSLAFHNEQF
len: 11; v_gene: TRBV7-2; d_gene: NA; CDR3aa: ASSPRVPDTQY
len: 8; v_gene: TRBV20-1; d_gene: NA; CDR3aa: SASMAEQY
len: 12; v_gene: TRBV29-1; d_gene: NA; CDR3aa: SVGWWQGKNIQY
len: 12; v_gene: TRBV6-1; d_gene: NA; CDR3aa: ASSPGRGYHEQY
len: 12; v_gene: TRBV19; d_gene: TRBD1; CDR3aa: ASKDRENTGELF
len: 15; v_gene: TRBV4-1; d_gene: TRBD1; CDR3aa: ASSQVFRDRVNTEAF
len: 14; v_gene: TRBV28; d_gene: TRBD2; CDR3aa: ASSVSGKGSYNEQF
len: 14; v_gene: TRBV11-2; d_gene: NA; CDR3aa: ASSPTWRQSSYEQY
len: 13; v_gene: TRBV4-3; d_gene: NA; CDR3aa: ASSQDPWMNTEAF
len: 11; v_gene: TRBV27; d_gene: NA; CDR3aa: ASSLAGSYEQY